This passage covers 21 T cell receptor beta chains from one sample sequenced in a study of cytomegalovirus exposure and HLA in healthy donors. The PCR ran on 60 Vbeta and 13 Jbeta primers. Here immunoSEQ multiplex PCR was the method, and the copy in TCRdb shows in-frame clones only, minus some. The repertoire holds roughly 34,000 clones, 80% seen once, with roughly 6% in the top ten. Input material: PBMCs. These receptors were collected from a male donor in good health and CMV-seronegative.

V is TRBV30 and J is TRBJ2-7; 7 positions agree with TRBD1. The CDR3 is made up of 12 amino acids. Germline V CDR1 and CDR2: GTSNPN, SVGIG (reference sequence). V shed 5 bases and J 2 bases; nucleotides not matched to a gene: 3. CDR3 protein: CAWGTEAYEQYF. The CDR3 coding sequence is TGTGCCTGGGGGACAGAAGCCTACGAGCAGTACTTC.

There are a few counts of this clone. J is TRBJ1-2 and V is TRBV11-2, with D possibly TRBD1 on 5 matching bases. The germline CDR1 and CDR2 sequences are SGHAT and FQNNGV. This CDR3 has 14 residues. Trimming took off 7 bases at V and 4 bases at J, with 16 bases between the two ends. CDR3 in amino acids: CASTSTAVFYGYTF. The CDR3 coding sequence is TGTGCCAGCACCTCGACAGCCGTCTTCTATGGCTACACCTTC.

This chain joins TRBV30 and TRBJ2-7; possibly TRBD2 for D (7 bases). This CDR3 has 13 amino acids. Germline values: CDR1 GTSNPN, CDR2 SVGIG (reference sequence). V was cut by 2 bases and J by 3 bases, with 11 bases left in between. The CDR3 DNA is TGTGCCTGGAGTAAAGGGGGGGGCTACGAGCAGTACTTC. Its protein product is CAWSKGGGYEQYF.

V gene TRBV5-1 combines with J gene TRBJ2-7, with TRBD1 matching over 7 bases. This CDR3 contains 14 residues. CDR1 is SGHRS and CDR2 is YFSETQ in the germline V gene. The V gene end was trimmed by 5 bases and the J gene end by 2 bases; junction bases not matched to a gene: 7. Here the CDR3 reads CASRPPGQTYEQYF. The CDR3 DNA follows: TGCGCCAGCAGACCGCCGGGACAGACCTACGAGCAGTACTTC.

The chain combines TRBV14 with TRBJ2-3, with TRBD2 matching over 11 bases. Trimming cost V 8 bases and J 4 bases; bases outside gene matches: 8. This CDR3 spans 15 amino acids. CDR1 and CDR2 (germline): SGHDN, FVKESK. The CDR3 loop is CASSVAGGPSDTQYF. The CDR3 DNA reads as TGTGCCAGCTCCGTAGCGGGAGGGCCCTCAGATACGCAGTATTTT.

The chain links TRBV7-9 to TRBJ2-1, with TRBD1 matching over 8 bases. The J segment lost 9 bases and the V segment lost 6 bases, leaving 10 bases of the junction unmatched. Germline CDR1 SEHNR, CDR2 FQNEAQ (reference sequence). This CDR3 is 14 amino acids long. CDR3: CASRPEDREAEQFF. The CDR3 nucleotides read TGTGCCAGCAGGCCGGAGGACAGGGAGGCTGAGCAGTTCTTC.

This clone has just a few counts. The rearrangement joins TRBV9 to TRBJ2-5; D possibly corresponds to TRBD1 (6 bases). V shed 0 bases and J shed 2 bases, with 14 bases lying between them. CDR3 length: 16 residues. Per the germline V gene, CDR1 is SGDLS and CDR2 is YYNGEE. This chain's CDR3 is CASSVGIQGVQETQYF. CDR3 DNA: TGTGCCAGCAGCGTAGGAATACAGGGCGTACAAGAGACCCAGTACTTC.

The chain uses TRBV7-9 and TRBJ1-5; D is uncertain. The CDR3 sequence is 15 residues long. With 1 base removed from V and 0 bases from J, the gap between germline ends came to 7 bases. Germline lookup yields CDR1 SEHNR and CDR2 FQNEAQ (reference sequence). CDR3 in amino acids: CASSLGQFSNQPQHF. CDR3 bases: TGTGCCAGCAGCTTAGGGCAGTTTAGCAATCAGCCCCAGCATTTT.

V and J are TRBV19 and TRBJ2-1, with 8 positions matching TRBD2. The germline V gene encodes CDR1 LNHDA and CDR2 SQIVND (reference sequence). The junction had 11 bases not matched to a gene; V was cut back by 5 bases and J by 5 bases. CDR3 length: 16 residues. The CDR3 loop reads CASSDAEREINNEQFF. CDR3 coding DNA: TGTGCCAGTAGTGACGCTGAGCGGGAGATTAACAATGAGCAGTTCTTC.

The count of this clone is one. This sequence joins TRBV6-6 and TRBJ2-7, with 8 positions matching TRBD1. Germline V gives CDR1 MNHNY, CDR2 SVGAGI (reference sequence). V was clipped by 6 bases and J by 6 bases; unmatched bases: 13. This CDR3 contains 15 residues. The CDR3 here is CASRSTGGQGGEQYF. As DNA, the CDR3 is TGTGCCAGCAGGTCCACCGGAGGACAGGGCGGCGAGCAGTACTTC.

The chain links TRBV9 to TRBJ2-7; 7 nucleotides align to TRBD1. J gave up 4 bases and V 0 bases, and 13 bases lay outside the gene matches. The germline gives CDR1 SGDLS, CDR2 YYNGEE. The CDR3 is made up of 17 amino acids. The CDR3 DNA reads as TGTGCCAGCAGCGTAGCGCGCGAAGGGGACAGAAAATACGAGCAGTACTTC. Translation: CASSVAREGDRKYEQYF. Full variable domain (remainder filled in from reference TRBV9 and TRBJ2-7): DSGVTQTPKHLITATGQRVTLRCSPRSGDLSVYWYQQSLDQGLQFLIQYYNGEERAKGNILERFSAQQFPDLHSELNLSSLELGDSALYFCASSVAREGDRKYEQYFGPGTRLTVT.

J is TRBJ1-2 and V is TRBV6-1; D possibly corresponds to TRBD1 (5 bases). Germline V gene sequence: CDR1 MNHNS, CDR2 SASEGT. V was pared by 11 bases and J by 3 bases, with 16 bases between. The CDR3 runs 13 residues. For the CDR3, the DNA is TGTGCCGCCCTGCGGGGAGGGGACTATGGCTACACCTTC. Translating gives CAALRGGDYGYTF.

This clone was picked up a small number of times. The chain links TRBV12-5 to TRBJ2-2; TRBD2 matches at 8 bases. CDR1 is LGHNT, CDR2 FRNRAP, per germline. The CDR3 spans 18 residues. V was pared by 6 bases and J by 4 bases, with 16 bases of the junction left unmatched. This chain's CDR3 is CASGPGRERELGTGELFF. For the CDR3, the DNA is TGTGCTAGTGGCCCGGGCAGGGAGCGGGAGTTGGGCACCGGGGAGCTGTTTTTT. The variable domain in full, with the rest retrieved from reference TRBV12-5 and TRBJ2-2, is DARVTQTPRHKVTEMGQEVTMRCQPILGHNTVFWYRQTMMQGLELLAYFRNRAPLDDSGMPKDRFSAEMPDATLATLKIQPSEPRDSAVYFCASGPGRERELGTGELFFGEGSRLTVL.

V gene TRBV6-6 combines with J gene TRBJ2-1; D perhaps matches TRBD2 (6 bases). Trimming pared 5 bases from V and 13 bases from J, leaving 15 bases between. The CDR3 length is 12 residues. Germline V gives CDR1 MNHNY, CDR2 SVGAGI (reference sequence). The CDR3 bases are TGTGCCAGCAGTGGATTCGGGACTCCTCAGTTCTTC. This sequence encodes CASSGFGTPQFF.

The chain recombines TRBV20-1 with TRBJ1-2; tentative D call: TRBD1 (5 bases). This CDR3 is 11 amino acids long. V lost 5 bases and J lost 13, with 17 bases in between. The V gene's germline CDR1 is DFQATT and CDR2 SNEGSKA (reference sequence). DNA for the CDR3: TGCAGTGCTCCTAGTCCAGGGTTAATCACCTTC. Translation gives CSAPSPGLITF.

The chain joins TRBV30 to TRBJ1-2, with D tentatively TRBD1 (6 bases). The CDR3 runs to 13 residues. Germline CDR1 GTSNPN, CDR2 SVGIG (reference sequence). The germline V and J ends were trimmed by 2 bases and 8 bases, with 15 bases remaining between them. The CDR3 DNA reads as TGTGCCTGGAGTCCCACAGGGCTCGGCGGCTACACCTTC. Amino acids: CAWSPTGLGGYTF.

This chain uses TRBV19 with TRBJ2-7; D possibly corresponds to TRBD1 (6 bases). This CDR3 is 14 amino acids long. The V end lost 4 bases, the J end lost 2 bases, and 12 bases lay between the germline ends. The germline V gene has CDR1 LNHDA and CDR2 SQIVND (reference sequence). DNA for the CDR3: TGTGCCAGTAGTAGGCAGGGGCTTACCTACGAGCAGTACTTC. Its translation is CASSRQGLTYEQYF.

The V gene is TRBV28, the J gene TRBJ1-2; D gene ambiguous. CDR3 length: 14 amino acids. V lost 3 bases and J 4 bases, leaving 12 bases between the germline ends. CDR1 MDHEN and CDR2 SYDVKM come from the germline V gene. CDR3 DNA: TGTGCCAGCAGTTTCGGGAACATCCTCTATGGCTACACCTTC. Translation: CASSFGNILYGYTF.

The rearrangement joins TRBV18 to TRBJ1-5; 9 bases agree with TRBD1. Germline CDR1 is KGHSH and CDR2 is LQKENI. V shed 5 bases, J shed 5 bases, and the junction held 7 bases outside the gene matches. The CDR3 has 15 amino acids. The CDR3 sequence is CASSVPGQGDQPQHF. Written as DNA, the CDR3 is TGTGCCAGCTCAGTCCCGGGACAGGGAGATCAGCCCCAGCATTTT.

The V call is TRBV28, the J call TRBJ2-5, with a tentative D call TRBD1 (6 bases). Trimming removed 4 bases at V and 1 base at J, with 13 bases between. Germline assignment: CDR1 MDHEN and CDR2 SYDVKM. The CDR3 totals 15 residues. CDR3 coding DNA: TGTGCCAGCAGTTCTTACTACAGGGCCCAAGAGACCCAGTACTTC. Encoded protein: CASSSYYRAQETQYF.

This rearrangement joins TRBV27 to TRBJ1-4; D unresolved. V lost 6 bases and J 8 bases, leaving 13 bases between the germline ends. Germline CDR1 is MNHEY and CDR2 is SMNVEV (reference sequence). This CDR3 comprises 13 residues. The CDR3 DNA is TGTGCCAGCAGGGTGAGCGGCGGGGAAAAACTGTTTTTT. This gives the protein CASRVSGGEKLFF.